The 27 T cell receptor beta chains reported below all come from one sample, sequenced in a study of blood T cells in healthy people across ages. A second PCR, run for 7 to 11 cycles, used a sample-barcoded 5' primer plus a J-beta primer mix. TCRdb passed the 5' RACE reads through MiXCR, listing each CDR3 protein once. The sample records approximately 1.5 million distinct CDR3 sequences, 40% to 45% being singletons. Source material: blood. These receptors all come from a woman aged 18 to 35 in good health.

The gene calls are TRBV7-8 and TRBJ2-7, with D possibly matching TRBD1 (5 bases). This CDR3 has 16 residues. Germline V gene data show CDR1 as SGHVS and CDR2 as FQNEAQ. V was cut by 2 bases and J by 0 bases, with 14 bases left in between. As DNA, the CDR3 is TGTGCCAGCAGCTTACTGTCGACAGTACTCTCCTACGAGCAGTACTTC. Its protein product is CASSLLSTVLSYEQYF.

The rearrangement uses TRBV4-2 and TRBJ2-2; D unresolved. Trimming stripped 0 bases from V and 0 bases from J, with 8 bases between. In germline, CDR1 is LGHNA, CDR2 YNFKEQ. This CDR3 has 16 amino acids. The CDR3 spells CASSQEATANTGELFF. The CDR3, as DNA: TGTGCCAGCAGCCAAGAAGCCACGGCGAACACCGGGGAGCTGTTTTTT.

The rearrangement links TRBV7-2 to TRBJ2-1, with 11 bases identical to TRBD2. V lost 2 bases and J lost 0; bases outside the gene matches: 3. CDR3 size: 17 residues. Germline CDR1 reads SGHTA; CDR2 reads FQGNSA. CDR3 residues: CASSLILAGGSYNEQFF. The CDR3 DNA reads TGTGCCAGCAGCTTAATCCTAGCGGGGGGCTCCTACAATGAGCAGTTCTTC.

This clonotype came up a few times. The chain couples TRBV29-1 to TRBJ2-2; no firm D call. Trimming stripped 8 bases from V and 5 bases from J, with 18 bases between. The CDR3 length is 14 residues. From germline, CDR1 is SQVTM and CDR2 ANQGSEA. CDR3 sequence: CSFGSGPLTGELFF. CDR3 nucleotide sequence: TGCAGCTTTGGGTCAGGACCTTTAACCGGGGAGCTGTTTTTT.

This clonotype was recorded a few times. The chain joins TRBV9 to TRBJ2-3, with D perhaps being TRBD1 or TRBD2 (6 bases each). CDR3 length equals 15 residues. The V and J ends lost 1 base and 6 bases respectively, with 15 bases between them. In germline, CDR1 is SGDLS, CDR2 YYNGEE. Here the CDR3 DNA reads TGTGCCAGCAGCGTATTGGGGGGCAAGTTCGATACGCAGTATTTT. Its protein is CASSVLGGKFDTQYF.

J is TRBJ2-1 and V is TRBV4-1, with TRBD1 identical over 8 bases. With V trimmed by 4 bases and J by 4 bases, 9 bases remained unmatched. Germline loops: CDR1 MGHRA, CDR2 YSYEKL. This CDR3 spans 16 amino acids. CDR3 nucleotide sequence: TGCGCCAGCAGCCCCCGAGGGGGGACAGGATACAATGAGCAGTTCTTC. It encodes CASSPRGGTGYNEQFF.

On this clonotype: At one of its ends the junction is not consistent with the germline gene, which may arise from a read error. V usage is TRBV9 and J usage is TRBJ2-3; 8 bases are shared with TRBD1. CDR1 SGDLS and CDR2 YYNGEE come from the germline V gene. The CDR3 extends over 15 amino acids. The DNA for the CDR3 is TGTGCCAACAGCGACAGGACAGGGAGCACAGATACGCAGTATTTT. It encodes CANSDRTGSTDTQYF.

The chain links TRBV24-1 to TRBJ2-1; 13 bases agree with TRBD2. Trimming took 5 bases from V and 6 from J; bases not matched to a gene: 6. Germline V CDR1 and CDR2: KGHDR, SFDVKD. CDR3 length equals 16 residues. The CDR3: CATSGPRLAGGNEQFF. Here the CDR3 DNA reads TGTGCCACCAGTGGCCCGCGACTAGCGGGAGGCAATGAGCAGTTCTTC.

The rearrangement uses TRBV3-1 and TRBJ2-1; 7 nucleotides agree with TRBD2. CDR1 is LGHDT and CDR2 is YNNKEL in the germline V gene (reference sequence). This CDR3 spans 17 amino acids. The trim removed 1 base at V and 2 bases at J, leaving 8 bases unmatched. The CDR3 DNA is TGTGCCAGCAGCCAAGGCGTGGTCGGGAGGACCTACAATGAGCAGTTCTTC. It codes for CASSQGVVGRTYNEQFF.

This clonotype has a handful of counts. The chain's CDR3 is CASTTTGGPYF. The CDR3 region has the DNA TGTGCCAGCACCACGACAGGGGGGCCGTATTTT. The chain recombines TRBV28 with TRBJ2-3; 9 nucleotides match TRBD1. The CDR3 has 11 residues. V trimming: 7 bases; J trimming: 14 bases; junction bases outside the gene matches: 7. From germline, CDR1 is MDHEN and CDR2 SYDVKM.

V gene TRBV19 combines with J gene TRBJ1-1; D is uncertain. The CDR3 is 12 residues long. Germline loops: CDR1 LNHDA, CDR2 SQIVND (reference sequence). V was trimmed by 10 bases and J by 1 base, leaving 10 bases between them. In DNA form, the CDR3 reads TGTGCCACAAGTATGGGGAACACTGAAGCTTTCTTT. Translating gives CATSMGNTEAFF. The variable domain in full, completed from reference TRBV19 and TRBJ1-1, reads DGGITQSPKYLFRKEGQNVTLSCEQNLNHDAMYWYRQDPGQGLRLIYYSQIVNDFQKGDIAEGYSVSREKKESFPLTVTSAQKNPTAFYLCATSMGNTEAFFGQGTRLTVV.

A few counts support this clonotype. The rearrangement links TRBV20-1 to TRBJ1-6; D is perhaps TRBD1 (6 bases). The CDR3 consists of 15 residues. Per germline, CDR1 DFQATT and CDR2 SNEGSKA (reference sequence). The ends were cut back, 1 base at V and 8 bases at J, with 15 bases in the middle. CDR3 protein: CSARVGGGQYSPLHF. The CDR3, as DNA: TGCAGTGCTAGAGTGGGGGGCGGACAGTATTCACCCCTCCACTTT.

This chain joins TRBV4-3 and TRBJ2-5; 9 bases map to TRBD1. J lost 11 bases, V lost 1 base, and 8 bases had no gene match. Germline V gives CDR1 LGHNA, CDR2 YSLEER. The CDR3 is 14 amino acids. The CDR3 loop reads CASSQGTTGGMQYF. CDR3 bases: TGCGCCAGCAGCCAAGGAACGACAGGGGGAATGCAGTACTTC.

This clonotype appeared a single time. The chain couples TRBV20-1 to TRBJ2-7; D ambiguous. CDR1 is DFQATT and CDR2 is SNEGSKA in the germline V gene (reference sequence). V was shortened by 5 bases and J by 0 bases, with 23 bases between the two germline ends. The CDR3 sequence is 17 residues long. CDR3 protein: CSAVIGGERVSSYEQYF. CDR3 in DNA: TGCAGTGCTGTCATAGGTGGGGAACGGGTGAGCTCCTACGAGCAGTACTTC.

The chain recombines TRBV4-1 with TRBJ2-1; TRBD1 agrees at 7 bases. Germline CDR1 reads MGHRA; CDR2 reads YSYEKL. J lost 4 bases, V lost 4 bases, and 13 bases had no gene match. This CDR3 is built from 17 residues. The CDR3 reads CASSPSGRGGKYNEQFF. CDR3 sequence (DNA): TGCGCCAGCAGCCCCTCTGGTAGAGGGGGCAAGTACAATGAGCAGTTCTTC.

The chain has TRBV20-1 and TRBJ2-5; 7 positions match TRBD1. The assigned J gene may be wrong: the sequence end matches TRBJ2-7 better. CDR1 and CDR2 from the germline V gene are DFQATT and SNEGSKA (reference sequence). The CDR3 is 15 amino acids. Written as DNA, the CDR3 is TGCAGTGCTAGTAACCGGGACAGCTTTTCCTACGAGCAGTACTTC. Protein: CSASNRDSFSYEQYF.

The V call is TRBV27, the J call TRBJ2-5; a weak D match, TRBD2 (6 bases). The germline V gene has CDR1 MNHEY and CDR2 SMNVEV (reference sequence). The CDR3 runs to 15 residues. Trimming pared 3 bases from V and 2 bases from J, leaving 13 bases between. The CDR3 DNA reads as TGTGCCAGCAGTTTCAAACCCGCGGGGCAAGAGACCCAGTACTTC. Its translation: CASSFKPAGQETQYF.

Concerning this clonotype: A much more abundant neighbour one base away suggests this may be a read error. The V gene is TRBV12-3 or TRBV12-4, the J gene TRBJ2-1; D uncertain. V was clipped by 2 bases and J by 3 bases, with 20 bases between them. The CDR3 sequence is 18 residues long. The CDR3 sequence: CASSLSPFSSVYYNEQFF. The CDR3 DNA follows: TGTGCCAGCAGTTTATCTCCTTTTTCAAGCGTCTACTACAATGAGCAGTTCTTC.

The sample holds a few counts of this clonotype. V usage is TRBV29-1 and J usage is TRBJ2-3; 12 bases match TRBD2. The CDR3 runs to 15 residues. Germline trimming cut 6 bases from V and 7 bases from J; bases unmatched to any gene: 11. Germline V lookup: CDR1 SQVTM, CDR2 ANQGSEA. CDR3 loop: CSVTGTSGFFYTQYF. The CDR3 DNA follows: TGCAGCGTCACCGGGACTAGCGGGTTTTTTTATACGCAGTATTTT.

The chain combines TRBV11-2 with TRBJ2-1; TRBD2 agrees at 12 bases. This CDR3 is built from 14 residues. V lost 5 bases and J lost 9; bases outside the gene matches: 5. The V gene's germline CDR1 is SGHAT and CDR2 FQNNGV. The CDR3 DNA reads TGTGCCAGCAGCCCCTCTAGCGGGAGGGTTGAGCAGTTCTTC. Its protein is CASSPSSGRVEQFF. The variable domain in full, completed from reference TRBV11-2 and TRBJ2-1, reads EAGVAQSPRYKIIEKRQSVAFWCNPISGHATLYWYQQILGQGPKLLIQFQNNGVVDDSQLPKDRFSAERLKGVDSTLKIQPAKLEDSAVYLCASSPSSGRVEQFFGPGTRLTVL.

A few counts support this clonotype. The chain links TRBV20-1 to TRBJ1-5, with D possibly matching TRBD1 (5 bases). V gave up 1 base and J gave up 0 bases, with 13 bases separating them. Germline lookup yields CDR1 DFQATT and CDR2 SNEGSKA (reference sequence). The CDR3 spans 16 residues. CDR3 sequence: CSARVGASRSNQPQHF. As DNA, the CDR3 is TGCAGTGCTAGAGTTGGGGCCAGTCGTAGCAATCAGCCCCAGCATTTT.

The CDR3 loop is CASSYSPMAQGEQFF. In DNA, the CDR3 is TGTGCCAGCAGTTACTCCCCTATGGCGCAGGGTGAGCAGTTCTTC. V gene TRBV6-2 or TRBV6-3 combines with J gene TRBJ2-1; perhaps TRBD1 as D (5 bases). Per the germline V gene, CDR1 is MNHEY and CDR2 is SVGEGT. This CDR3 spans 15 amino acids. V gave up 0 bases and J gave up 9 bases, with 15 bases separating them.

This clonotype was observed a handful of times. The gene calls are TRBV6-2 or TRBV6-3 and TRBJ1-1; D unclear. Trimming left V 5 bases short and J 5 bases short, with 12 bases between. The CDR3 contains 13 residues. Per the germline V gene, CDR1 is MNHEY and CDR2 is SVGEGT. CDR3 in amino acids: CASSQYRLTEAFF. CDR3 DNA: TGTGCCAGCAGTCAGTACAGATTGACTGAAGCTTTCTTT.

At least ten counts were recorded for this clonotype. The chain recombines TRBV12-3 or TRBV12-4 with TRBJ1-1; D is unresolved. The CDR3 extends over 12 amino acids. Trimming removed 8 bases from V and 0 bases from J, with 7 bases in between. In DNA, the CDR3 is TGTGCCAGCGGCATTCTGAACACTGAAGCTTTCTTT. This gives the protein CASGILNTEAFF.

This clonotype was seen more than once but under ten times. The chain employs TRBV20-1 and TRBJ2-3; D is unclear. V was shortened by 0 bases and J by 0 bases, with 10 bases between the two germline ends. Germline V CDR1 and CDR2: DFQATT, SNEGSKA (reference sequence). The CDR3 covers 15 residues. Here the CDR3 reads CSARDQARSTDTQYF. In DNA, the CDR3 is TGCAGTGCTAGAGATCAGGCCCGTAGCACAGATACGCAGTATTTT.

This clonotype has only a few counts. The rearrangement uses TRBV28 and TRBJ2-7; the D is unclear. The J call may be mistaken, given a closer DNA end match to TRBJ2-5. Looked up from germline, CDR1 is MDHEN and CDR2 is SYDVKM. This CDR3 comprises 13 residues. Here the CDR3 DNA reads TGTGCCAGCAGTTTATCAGTAGAGCGGACCCAGTACTTC. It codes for CASSLSVERTQYF.

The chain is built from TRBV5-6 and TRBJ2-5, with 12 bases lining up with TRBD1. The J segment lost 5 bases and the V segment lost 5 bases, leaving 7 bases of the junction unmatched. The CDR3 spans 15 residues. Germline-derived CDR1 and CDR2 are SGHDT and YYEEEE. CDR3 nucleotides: TGTGCCAGCAGTTTTGGGACAGGGGGCTCGGAGACCCAGTACTTC. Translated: CASSFGTGGSETQYF.